This T cell receptor (beta chain) was captured by sequencing in a study of blood T cell repertoires in COVID-19. Study as a whole: Samples taken during acute and convalescent COVID-19 were collected in the United States, Italy and Spain. T cells, B-cell-depleted T cells, or PBMCs supplied cDNA or gDNA.

In the authors' workflow: The authors estimated nucleated cell counts from reference gene primer amplification. The data were produced by immunoSEQ multiplex PCR, yet TCRdb's version contains in-frame clones alone and is incomplete. V and J calls and clone size come straight from that table; D and trimming were deduced from the DNA. The table records about 150,000 clones, less than 95% of them present only once. The ends were cut back, 8 bases at V and 5 bases at J, with 16 bases in the middle. The length of the CDR3 is 14 residues. Germline V gene sequence: CDR1 LGHDT, CDR2 YNNKEL (reference sequence).

The chain couples TRBV3-1 (or the pseudogene TRBV3-2) to TRBJ2-1; tentatively, D is TRBD2 (5 bases). The receptor was derived from a man aged 50 or older with acute or convalescent COVID-19. Sequencing was carried out using peripheral blood. The CDR3 sequence: CASCRTLPHNEQFF. CDR3 nucleotide sequence: TGTGCCAGCTGTAGGACTCTGCCCCACAATGAGCAGTTCTTC.